This TCR beta chain was identified in a study of blood T cell repertoires in COVID-19. Study background: COVID-19 samples from acute and convalescent phases originated in the United States, Italy and Spain. Nucleic acid was either cDNA or gDNA, and it came from T cells, B-cell-depleted T cells, or PBMCs.

Per the study methods: Reference gene primer amplification in the assay estimated nucleated cell counts. Only in-frame clones appear in the TCRdb table, and some are missing; sequencing was by immunoSEQ multiplex PCR. For V, J and clone size, that table is used; D and trimming come from the DNA. Of fewer than 95,000 clones listed, over 75% are singletons. This CDR3 comprises 13 residues. The V end was cut by 5 bases, the J end by 8 bases, with 13 bases between. Per the germline V gene, CDR1 is SGHRS and CDR2 is YFSETQ. The V gene is TRBV5-1, the J gene TRBJ1-4; a possible D gene is TRBD1 (5 bases). This TCR derives from a woman older than 75 with acute or convalescent COVID-19. The sample comprised peripheral blood. This CDR3 is CASRRGKGEKLFF. Written as DNA, the CDR3 is TGCGCCAGCAGGCGGGGGAAGGGGGAAAAACTGTTTTTT.